This is a list of T cell receptor beta chains from one sample in a study of T cell changes during pregnancy in multiple sclerosis. The method was immunoSEQ multiplex PCR; TCRdb's version includes in-frame clones alone and lacks a portion of them. Seen here are around 19,000 clones, about nine tenths observed once, and the top ten hold roughly 13%. The specimen was CD8+ T cells from peripheral blood mononuclear cells, collected in the third trimester of pregnancy. The receptors stem from a female donor in good health, enrolled as a control in a pregnancy study. The CDR3 runs from the conserved cysteine through the conserved F or W. A D gene is named only where the DNA matches it firmly. Part of the rows lack a size; the others show once, few, many or a class for expanded clones.

NA,TRBV4-3,TRBJ2-2,NA,TGCGCCAGCAGCCAACCCGGACAGTCCACCGGGGAGCTGTTTTTT,CASSQPGQSTGELFF
NA,TRBV15,TRBJ2-7,TRBD2,TGTGCCACCAGCAGACTTCCCCGGGGGGAGCGGGTTACCTACGAGCAGTACTTC,CATSRLPRGERVTYEQYF
few,TRBV28,TRBJ2-6,TRBD1,TGTGCCATCGGGACAGCAGAGTCTGGGGCCAACGTCCTGACTTTC,CAIGTAESGANVLTF
NA,TRBV7-9,TRBJ1-1,TRBD1,TGTGCCAGCAGAATCTATTCAGGGGGCGAGGACACTGAAGCTTTCTTT,CASRIYSGGEDTEAFF
NA,TRBV9,TRBJ2-7,TRBD1,TGTGCCAGCAGCCCCGGGACAGGGCACTACGAGCAGTACTTC,CASSPGTGHYEQYF
NA,TRBV2,TRBJ1-1,NA,TGTGCCAGCAGTGAAGCGCTTCAGGGTTTGGACACTGAAGCTTTCTTT,CASSEALQGLDTEAFF
NA,TRBV4-2,TRBJ1-2,TRBD1,TGTGCCAGCAGCCCTGACAGGGGGAGCGGCTATGGCTACACCTTC,CASSPDRGSGYGYTF
NA,TRBV27,TRBJ2-2,TRBD2,TGTGCCAGCAGTCCCGGACTAGCGCGTATCACCGGGGAGCTGTTTTTT,CASSPGLARITGELFF
NA,TRBV7-2,TRBJ2-1,NA,TGTGCCAGCAGCCCGGACTCAGGTGAGCAGTTCTTC,CASSPDSGEQFF
NA,TRBV19,TRBJ2-7,TRBD1,TGTGCCAGTAGTTCAAGGACAGGGATGGACGACGAGCAGTACTTC,CASSSRTGMDDEQYF
NA,TRBV7-7,TRBJ2-1,NA,TGTGCCAGCAGCTCTGACTCCAGCTCCTACAATGAGCAGTTCTTC,CASSSDSSSYNEQFF
NA,TRBV15,TRBJ1-1,NA,TGTGCCACCAGCAGAGATGGCAGGTTTTGGGCTTTCTTT,CATSRDGRFWAFF
NA,TRBV4-2,TRBJ1-2,NA,TGTGCCAGCAGCCAAGGGGGAGGGGGGGTAGAGGGCTACACCTTC,CASSQGGGGVEGYTF
NA,TRBV6-1,TRBJ2-3,TRBD2,TGTGCCAGCAGTGATACTAGCGGGGGGGCAGATACGCAGTATTTT,CASSDTSGGADTQYF
NA,TRBV27,TRBJ1-2,NA,TGTGCCAGCAGTTTAAGCAGGGGTGGGAGCTATGGCTACACCTTC,CASSLSRGGSYGYTF
NA,TRBV6-1,TRBJ2-3,TRBD2,TGTGCCAGCAGTGAAGGGACTAGCGGGGGGGATACGCAGTATTTT,CASSEGTSGGDTQYF
NA,TRBV28,TRBJ2-3,NA,TGTGCCAGCATAGGGGCGGGAACTAGCACAGATACGCAGTATTTT,CASIGAGTSTDTQYF
NA,TRBV28,TRBJ1-6,TRBD1,TGTGCCAGCAGTCGGACAGGGGGTAGGAATTCACCCCTCCACTTT,CASSRTGGRNSPLHF
few,TRBV30,TRBJ2-5,NA,TGTGCCTGGAGTTCGGGGGACTGGTACTTC,CAWSSGDWYF
few,TRBV4-1,TRBJ1-6,NA,TGCGCCAGCAGCCAAGTCGCGACACGGAATAATTCACCCCTCCACTTT,CASSQVATRNNSPLHF
NA,TRBV15,TRBJ1-6,NA,TGTGCCACCAGCACGCGGCCCAGCCCCCTCCACTTT,CATSTRPSPLHF
NA,TRBV19,TRBJ2-7,NA,TGTGCCAGTAGTATAGTCTCGGGAACCTACGAGCAGTACTTC,CASSIVSGTYEQYF
NA,TRBV7-9,TRBJ1-1,NA,TGTGCCAGCTTGGGGAGGGGGAACACTGAAGCTTTCTTT,CASLGRGNTEAFF
NA,TRBV6-4,TRBJ2-2,NA,TGTGCCAGCAGTCCAGACGAGAGGGACACCGGGGAGCTGTTTTTT,CASSPDERDTGELFF
once,TRBV6-5,TRBJ1-3,NA,TGTGCCAGCAGTTGGGATAGGACACCTGGAAACACCATATATTTT,CASSWDRTPGNTIYF
NA,TRBV6-1,TRBJ2-7,TRBD1,TGTGCCAGCAGTAACACAGGGGAATGTAACTTC,CASSNTGECNF
NA,TRBV19,TRBJ2-7,TRBD2,TGTGCCAGTAGTATCGGGCTAGCGGCATCCTACGAGCAGTACTTC,CASSIGLAASYEQYF
NA,TRBV5-1,TRBJ2-7,TRBD2,TGCGCCAGCAGCGAGTTTTCGGGGGGACTCTCCTACGAGCAGTACTTC,CASSEFSGGLSYEQYF
medium-sized,TRBV6-1,TRBJ2-3,TRBD2,TGTGCCAGCAGTGAACTAGCGGGGGGGCCAGATACGCAGTATTTT,CASSELAGGPDTQYF
NA,TRBV27,TRBJ2-3,TRBD2,TGTGCCAGCAGTTTGCTCAGCGGGGAGGACGATACGCAGTATTTT,CASSLLSGEDDTQYF
NA,TRBV19,TRBJ2-3,TRBD2,TGTGCCAGTAGTATAGGGGGGTCTAGCGGAGATACGCAGTATTTT,CASSIGGSSGDTQYF
NA,TRBV27,TRBJ2-7,NA,TGTGCCAGCAGTCGAGTCCGCCACTACGAGCAGTACTTC,CASSRVRHYEQYF